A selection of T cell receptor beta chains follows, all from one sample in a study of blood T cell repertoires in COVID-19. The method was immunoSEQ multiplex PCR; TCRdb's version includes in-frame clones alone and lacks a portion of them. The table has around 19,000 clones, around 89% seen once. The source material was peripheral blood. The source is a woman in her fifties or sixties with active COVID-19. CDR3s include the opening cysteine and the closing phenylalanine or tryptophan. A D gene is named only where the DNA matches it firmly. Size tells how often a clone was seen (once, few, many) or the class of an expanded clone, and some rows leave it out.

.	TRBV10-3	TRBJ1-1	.	TGTGCCATCAGTGAGTCCTCGAACACTGAAGCTTTCTTT	CAISESSNTEAFF
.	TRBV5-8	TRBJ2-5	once	TGTGCCAGCAGCTTGCTCGAGTTCCAAGAGACCCAGTACTTC	CASSLLEFQETQYF
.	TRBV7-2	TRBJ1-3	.	TGTGCCAGCAGCCCCGAAGCCGTCTCTGGAAACACCATATATTTT	CASSPEAVSGNTIYF
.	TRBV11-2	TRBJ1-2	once	TGTGCCAGCAGCTTAGGCGGATACTATGGCTACACCTTC	CASSLGGYYGYTF
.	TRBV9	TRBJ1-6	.	TGTGCCAGCAGCTCCGACTCGGTGGATCCCCTCCACTTT	CASSSDSVDPLHF
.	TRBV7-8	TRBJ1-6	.	TGTGCCAGCAGCCAAGGTGGTCAGGGGCGTTCACCCCTCCACTTT	CASSQGGQGRSPLHF
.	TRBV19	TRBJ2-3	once	TGTGCCAGTAGTATAAATCAGGGTGATACGCAGTATTTT	CASSINQGDTQYF
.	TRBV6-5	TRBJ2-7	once	TGTGCCAGCAGTTACCGACAGGAAACCTACGAGCAGTACTTC	CASSYRQETYEQYF
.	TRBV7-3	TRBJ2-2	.	TGTGCCAGCAGCCCCAACTTGATCCCCGGGGAGCTGTTTTTT	CASSPNLIPGELFF
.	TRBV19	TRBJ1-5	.	TGTGCCAGTAGTTTCCTCCGGGACACCCAGAATCAGCCCCAGCATTTT	CASSFLRDTQNQPQHF
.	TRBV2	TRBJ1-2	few	TGTGCCAGCAGTGGCGGACAGTTGTATGGCTACACCTTC	CASSGGQLYGYTF
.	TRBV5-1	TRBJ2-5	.	TGCGCCAGCAGCTCCGGGGGGACCCAGTACTTC	CASSSGGTQYF
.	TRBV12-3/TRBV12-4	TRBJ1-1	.	TGTGCCAGCGCCTTCACGGGGGGCACTGAAGCTTTCTTT	CASAFTGGTEAFF
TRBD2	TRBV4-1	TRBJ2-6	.	TGCGCCAGCAGCCAAGCTAGCGGGGGGGCTGGGGCCAACGTCCTGACTTTC	CASSQASGGAGANVLTF
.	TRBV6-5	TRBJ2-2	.	TGTGCCAGCAGGCGGGGACTGAGCACCGGGGAGCTGTTTTTT	CASRRGLSTGELFF
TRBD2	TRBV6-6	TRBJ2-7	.	TGTGCCAGCAGTCCCGTGCGGGGCGGGGGGCCTACCAGGGACGAGCAGTACTTC	CASSPVRGGGPTRDEQYF
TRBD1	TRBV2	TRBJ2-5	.	TGTGCCAGCAGTGCAGGACAGGGGGCGTGGGAGACCCAGTACTTC	CASSAGQGAWETQYF
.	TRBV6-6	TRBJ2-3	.	TGTGCCAGCAGTTACCCCGGCACAGATACGCAGTATTTT	CASSYPGTDTQYF
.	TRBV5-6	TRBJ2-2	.	TGTGCCAGCAGCTTAGTAGCCAGGGAAATCACCGGGGAGCTGTTTTTT	CASSLVAREITGELFF
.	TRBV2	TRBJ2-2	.	TGTGCCAGCAGTGTCCAGGGATGGGGCACCGGGGAGCTGTTTTTT	CASSVQGWGTGELFF